This T cell receptor (beta chain) was sequenced for a study of breast tumors, draining lymph nodes, adjacent tissues (dated by TCRdb to 2016 to 2018). For the wider study: TCR beta repertoires were compared across tumor, adjacent nontumor tissue and axillary lymph nodes obtained from breast cancer patients. The study was designed to assess the relationships and possible T-cell exchange between tumor, surrounding tissue and draining lymph node repertoires in human breast cancer.

The sequencer was an Illumina HiSeq 2000. TCR beta chain libraries were generated by multiplex PCR amplification. High-throughput sequencing was used to analyze the amplified TCR beta chain products. The public reads were quality trimmed at Q25 with fastp and then assembled into clones with MiXCR by TCRdb, keeping productive beta chains. Entries are consolidated by CDR3 protein sequence, retaining the most common genes and DNA. The sample yields fewer than 200,000 distinct CDR3 sequences; 30% to 35% were counted once. The leading ten clones occupy around 4% of the sample. This clonotype was picked up many times. What antigen it recognizes has not been identified. No qualities accompany the bases; no much larger clone lies one base away. Lymph node samples were obtained from the axillary draining lymph nodes of breast cancer patients. General findings and caveats noted by the study authors: The conclusion that tumor T cells originate in lymph nodes was presented as consistent with a hypothesis rather than as directly demonstrated. The data were considered consistent with most tumor T cells being derived from the lymph node and subsequently expanding within tumor tissue. Tumors showed preferential V and J gene usage, and their T-cell repertoire diversity fell below that of lymph nodes yet above that of nontumor tissue. Tumor and nontumor tissue repertoires were significantly more similar in luminal-like than in basal-like breast cancer.

In the germline V gene, CDR1 corresponds to SGHRS and CDR2 to YFSETQ. From its cysteine to its phenylalanine, the CDR3 spans 17 amino acids. Only the CDR3 portion is preserved as DNA: 51 bases, with reading frame beginning at the first base. V lost 4 bases and J lost 7 bases; the stretch between them is 21 bases long. Input material: axillary lymph node tissue. The rearranged chain carries TRBV5-1 and TRBJ1-6, and possibly TRBD1, on 5 matching bases. This TCR was recovered from a female donor with breast cancer. Some clones in this sample may be carry-over from other donors' samples. The nucleotides are TGCGCCAGCAGCGCGGGGGTAGTGGCAGGGAGAAATTCACCCCTCCACTTT. Its protein product is CASSAGVVAGRNSPLHF.